This record looks at one T cell receptor (beta chain) sequence and its context. The antigen is not known. The sample originates from a study of cytomegalovirus exposure and HLA in healthy donors. Study-level information: An earlier analysis identified approximately 120 million unique TCR beta sequences in 150 million to 200 million T cells.

PCR amplification relied on 60 Vbeta primers (plus 13 Jbeta primers). Data came from immunoSEQ multiplex PCR; TCRdb stores just in-frame clones and leaves some out. The sample includes about 130,000 clones, around 84% of them seen just once. This CDR3 spans 12 amino acids. Germline lookup yields CDR1 SEHNR and CDR2 FQNEAQ (reference sequence). V lost 5 bases and J 6 bases, leaving 10 bases between the germline ends. Study-level points and caveats: TCR beta sequences reportedly predicted the HLA-A and HLA-B alleles of most subjects accurately. In a later analysis, TCR beta V- and J-gene trimming was associated with a missense DCLRE1C variant.

The chain recombines TRBV7-9 with TRBJ1-2, with D unresolved. The sequence derives from a man aged 50 to 60 in good health and CMV-seronegative. Sequences were obtained from PBMCs. The CDR3 nucleotides are TGTGCCAGCAGCGGTAGCGGACATGGCTACACCTTC. Translation gives CASSGSGHGYTF. The complete variable domain, with remaining parts taken from reference TRBV7-9 and TRBJ1-2, reads DTGVSQNPRHKITKRGQNVTFRCDPISEHNRLYWYRQTLGQGPEFLTYFQNEAQLEKSRLLSDRFSAERPKGSFSTLEIQRTEQGDSAMYLCASSGSGHGYTFGSGTRLTVV.